What follows describes a single T cell receptor (beta chain). What it binds is unknown. These data come from a study of cytomegalovirus exposure and HLA in healthy donors. It was with 60 Vbeta and 13 Jbeta primers that the PCR ran. Method: immunoSEQ multiplex PCR; TCRdb's copy keeps in-frame clones and lacks some. The sample shows 35,000 to 45,000 clones, 82% of them seen only once. Broader study findings: In a later analysis, about 17,000 TCR beta sequences were associated with HLA alleles at 0.05 false discovery rate. V- and J-gene trimming of TCR beta was linked (in a later analysis) to a missense DCLRE1C variant.

V lost 7 bases, J lost 4 bases, and 7 bases stayed unmatched. The CDR3 consists of 14 residues. The germline V gene has CDR1 SGHVS and CDR2 FQNEAQ. The sequenced material came from PBMCs. The chain links TRBV7-8 to TRBJ2-7, with TRBD1 matching 10 bases. This receptor was obtained from a woman younger than 30 in good health and CMV-seropositive. The CDR3 protein is CASTTGQGRYEQYF. CDR3 sequence (DNA): TGTGCCAGCACCACGGGACAGGGGAGGTACGAGCAGTACTTC.